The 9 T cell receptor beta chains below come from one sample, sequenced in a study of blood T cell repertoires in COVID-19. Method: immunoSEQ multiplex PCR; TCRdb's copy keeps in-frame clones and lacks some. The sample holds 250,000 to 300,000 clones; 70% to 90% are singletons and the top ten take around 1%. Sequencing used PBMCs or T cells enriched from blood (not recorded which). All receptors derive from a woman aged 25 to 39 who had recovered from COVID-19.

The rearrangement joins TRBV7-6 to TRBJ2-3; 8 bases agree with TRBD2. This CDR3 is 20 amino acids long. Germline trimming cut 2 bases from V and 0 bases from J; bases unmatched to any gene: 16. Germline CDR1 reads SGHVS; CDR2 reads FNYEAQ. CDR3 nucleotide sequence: TGTGCCAGCAGCTTACGAATAGCGGGGCAAGGTTTTTATAGCACAGATACGCAGTATTTT. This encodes CASSLRIAGQGFYSTDTQYF.

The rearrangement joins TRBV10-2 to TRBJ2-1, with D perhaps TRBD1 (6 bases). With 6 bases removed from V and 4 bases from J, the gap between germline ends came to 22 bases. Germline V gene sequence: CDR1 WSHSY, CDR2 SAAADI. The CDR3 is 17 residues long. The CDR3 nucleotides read TGCGCCAGCAGCCCAGGGGTATCGAGCCCTATATACAATGAGCAGTTCTTC. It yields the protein CASSPGVSSPIYNEQFF.

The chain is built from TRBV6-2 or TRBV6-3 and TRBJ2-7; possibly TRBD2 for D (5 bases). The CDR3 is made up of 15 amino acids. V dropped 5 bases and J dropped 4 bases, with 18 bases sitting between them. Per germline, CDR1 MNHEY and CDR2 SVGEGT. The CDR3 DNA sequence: TGTGCCAGCAGTGGATTCCGGGATCTAGGGTACGAGCAGTACTTC. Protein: CASSGFRDLGYEQYF.

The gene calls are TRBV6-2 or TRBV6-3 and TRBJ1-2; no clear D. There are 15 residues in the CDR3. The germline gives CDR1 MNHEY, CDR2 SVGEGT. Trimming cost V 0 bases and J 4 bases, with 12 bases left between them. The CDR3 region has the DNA TGTGCCAGCAGTTACTCGAAAGAGGGCGGCTATGGCTACACCTTC. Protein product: CASSYSKEGGYGYTF.

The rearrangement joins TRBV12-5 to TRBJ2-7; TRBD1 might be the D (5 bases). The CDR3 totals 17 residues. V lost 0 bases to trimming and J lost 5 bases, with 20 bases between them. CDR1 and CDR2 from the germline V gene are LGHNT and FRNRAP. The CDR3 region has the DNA TGTGCTAGTGGTTTGGTTTCACCTCCCTCTTGGACACACGAGCAGTACTTC. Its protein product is CASGLVSPPSWTHEQYF.

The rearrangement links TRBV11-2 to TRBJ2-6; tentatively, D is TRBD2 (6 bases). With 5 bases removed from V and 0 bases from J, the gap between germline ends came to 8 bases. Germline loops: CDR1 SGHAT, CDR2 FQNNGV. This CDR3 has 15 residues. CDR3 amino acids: CASSRGFSGANVLTF. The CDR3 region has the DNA TGTGCCAGCAGCCGGGGGTTCTCTGGGGCCAACGTCCTGACTTTC.

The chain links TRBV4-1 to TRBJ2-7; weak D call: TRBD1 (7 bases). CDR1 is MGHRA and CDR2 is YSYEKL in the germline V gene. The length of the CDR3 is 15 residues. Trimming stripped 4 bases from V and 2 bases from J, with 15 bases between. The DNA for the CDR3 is TGCGCCAGCAGCCTAAACTCAGGGGGGCCCTACGAGCAGTACTTC. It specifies CASSLNSGGPYEQYF.

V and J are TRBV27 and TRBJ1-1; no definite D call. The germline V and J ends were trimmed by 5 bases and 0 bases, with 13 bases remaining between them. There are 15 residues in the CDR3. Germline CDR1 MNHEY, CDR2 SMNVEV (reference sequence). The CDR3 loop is CASSPRGGVNTEAFF. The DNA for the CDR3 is TGTGCCAGCAGTCCACGTGGCGGGGTGAACACTGAAGCTTTCTTT.

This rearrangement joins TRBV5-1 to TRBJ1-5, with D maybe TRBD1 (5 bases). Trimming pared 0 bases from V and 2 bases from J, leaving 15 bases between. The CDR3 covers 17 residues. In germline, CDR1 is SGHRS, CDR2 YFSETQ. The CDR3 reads CASSLEAGRSGNQPQHF. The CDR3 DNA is TGCGCCAGCAGCTTGGAAGCAGGGCGATCCGGCAATCAGCCCCAGCATTTT.